This TCR beta chain was documented in a study of blood T cell repertoires in COVID-19. CDR1 and CDR2 from the germline V gene are KGHSH and LQKENI. The germline V and J ends were trimmed by 5 bases and 8 bases, with 13 bases remaining between them. The CDR3 loop spans 13 amino acids. Original methodology: By means of reference gene primer amplification, nucleated cell counts were estimated. Produced via immunoSEQ multiplex PCR; TCRdb's table is partial and in-frame only. V and J calls and clone size come straight from that table; D and trimming were deduced from the DNA. This sample has 85,000 to 90,000 clones, with nearly 90% found just once.

The chain couples TRBV18 to TRBJ2-1; possible D gene TRBD2, 5 bases. Sequencing was done on a sample of peripheral blood. The source of this sequence is a woman of 80 years or more with active COVID-19. CDR3 DNA sequence: TGTGCCAGCTCAAATAGTGAGGGCGATGAGCAGTTCTTC. It yields the protein CASSNSEGDEQFF.